This passage covers 31 T cell receptor beta chains from one sample sequenced in a study of cytomegalovirus exposure and HLA in healthy donors. The table came from immunoSEQ multiplex PCR; TCRdb's copy has only in-frame clones and leaves some out. The sample shows 85,000 to 95,000 clones, 96% of them seen only once. The specimen was PBMCs. These TCRs come from a man aged 18-30 years in good health and CMV-seronegative.

This rearrangement joins TRBV9 to TRBJ2-5; TRBD1 matches at 9 bases. The CDR3 runs 17 residues. The trim removed 3 bases at V and 3 bases at J, leaving 12 bases unmatched. The germline gives CDR1 SGDLS, CDR2 YYNGEE. CDR3 amino acids: CASSGAQEQGAKETQYF. CDR3 DNA: TGTGCCAGCAGCGGCGCCCAAGAACAGGGGGCGAAAGAGACCCAGTACTTC.

The V and J genes are TRBV9 and TRBJ1-4, with D possibly being TRBD1 (6 bases). V lost 1 base and J lost 8, with 15 bases in between. CDR3 length: 15 residues. Germline assignment: CDR1 SGDLS and CDR2 YYNGEE. CDR3 amino acids: CASSVSQGSYEKLFF. The CDR3 DNA reads as TGTGCCAGCAGCGTATCCCAGGGGAGTTACGAAAAACTGTTTTTT. Combining the CDR3 with reference TRBV9 and TRBJ1-4 gives the whole variable domain DSGVTQTPKHLITATGQRVTLRCSPRSGDLSVYWYQQSLDQGLQFLIQYYNGEERAKGNILERFSAQQFPDLHSELNLSSLELGDSALYFCASSVSQGSYEKLFFGSGTQLSVL.

The V and J genes are TRBV5-4 and TRBJ2-1; TRBD2 might be the D (6 bases). CDR3 size: 13 residues. Between the trimmed V and J ends, which lost 4 bases and 9 bases, there was a span of 14 bases. Germline CDR1 is SGHNT and CDR2 is YYREEE (reference sequence). CDR3 residues: CASSDGGRVEQFF. The CDR3 DNA reads as TGTGCCAGCAGCGACGGAGGGCGGGTTGAGCAGTTCTTC.

The chain couples TRBV28 to TRBJ1-2; D is possibly TRBD1 (5 bases). The V gene lost 2 bases and the J gene lost 0 bases, with 10 bases spanning the gap. CDR3 length: 15 residues. Germline lookup yields CDR1 MDHEN and CDR2 SYDVKM. As DNA, the CDR3 is TGTGCCAGCAGTTTAAACAGGCTGCCTAACTATGGCTACACCTTC. Translated: CASSLNRLPNYGYTF.

This clone has a single count. The rearrangement links TRBV19 to TRBJ2-1; D not resolved. The V end lost 5 bases, the J end lost 6 bases, and 11 bases lay between the germline ends. This CDR3 is 13 amino acids long. The V gene's germline CDR1 is LNHDA and CDR2 SQIVND (reference sequence). This CDR3 is CASSYGLGNEQFF. DNA for the CDR3: TGTGCCAGTAGTTACGGCCTAGGCAATGAGCAGTTCTTC.

The chain employs TRBV28 and TRBJ1-1, with D tentatively TRBD1 (6 bases). Between the trimmed V and J ends, which lost 1 base and 7 bases, there was a span of 7 bases. Germline V gene lookup returns CDR1 MDHEN and CDR2 SYDVKM. The CDR3 is 12 residues long. CDR3 in DNA: TGTGCCAGCAGTTTATCAGGGGTTGAAGCTTTCTTT. Translating gives CASSLSGVEAFF.

This chain's CDR3 is CASSQAPGAYEQYV. The CDR3 nucleotides read TGCGCCAGCAGCCAAGCCCCAGGGGCCTACGAGCAGTACGTC. The chain combines TRBV4-1 with TRBJ2-7; a weak D match, TRBD1 (6 bases). CDR3 size: 14 residues. V lost 1 base and J 2 bases, leaving 9 bases between the germline ends. Germline CDR1 MGHRA, CDR2 YSYEKL.

The chain uses TRBV6-5 and TRBJ2-7; TRBD2 is a possible D gene (5 bases). This CDR3 is built from 16 residues. Germline lookup yields CDR1 MNHEY and CDR2 SVGAGI. The V end lost 0 bases, the J end lost 1 base, and 13 bases lay between the germline ends. The CDR3, as DNA: TGTGCCAGCAGTTACTCGGGGAGCGGAGCTTCCTACGAGCAGTACTTC. Translation gives CASSYSGSGASYEQYF.

As DNA, the CDR3 is TGTGCCAGCAGCTTGGTCGGTGATGGCAATCAGCCCCAGCATTTT. Its translation: CASSLVGDGNQPQHF. The chain uses TRBV5-5 and TRBJ1-5; D not certain. Trimming cost V 0 bases and J 2 bases, with 9 bases left between them. Looked up from germline, CDR1 is SGHKS and CDR2 is YYEKEE (reference sequence). The CDR3 runs to 15 residues. Filled out from reference TRBV5-5 and TRBJ1-5, the complete variable domain reads DAGVTQSPTHLIKTRGQQVTLRCSPISGHKSVSWYQQVLGQGPQFIFQYYEKEERGRGNFPDRFSARQFPNYSSELNVNALLLGDSALYLCASSLVGDGNQPQHFGDGTRLSIL.

In its sample, this clone was seen once. The gene calls are TRBV6-5 and TRBJ2-1; D not certain. This CDR3 region has 15 residues. Germline V gene lookup returns CDR1 MNHEY and CDR2 SVGAGI. V was clipped by 2 bases and J by 0 bases, with 8 bases between them. The CDR3: CASSYGYSSYNEQFF. The CDR3 nucleotides read TGTGCCAGCAGTTACGGCTACAGCTCCTACAATGAGCAGTTCTTC.

The V call is TRBV5-1, the J call TRBJ2-3, with no clear D. The germline V gene encodes CDR1 SGHRS and CDR2 YFSETQ. V gave up 0 bases and J gave up 3 bases, with 8 bases separating them. This CDR3 region has 14 residues. CDR3 bases: TGCGCCAGCAGCTTGGTACCCGGGACAGATACGCAGTATTTT. The encoded protein is CASSLVPGTDTQYF.

CDR3 sequence: CASSQERSQGGLNTEAFF. The CDR3, as DNA: TGTGCCAGCAGCCAAGAAAGATCACAGGGGGGATTGAACACTGAAGCTTTCTTT. The chain combines TRBV14 with TRBJ1-1; 8 nucleotides agree with TRBD1. V was clipped by 0 bases and J by 0 bases; unmatched bases: 9. Germline V gene data show CDR1 as SGHDN and CDR2 as FVKESK. The CDR3 is made up of 18 amino acids.

The J gene is TRBJ2-7, the V gene TRBV30; D ambiguous. Trimming pared 3 bases from V and 2 bases from J, leaving 8 bases between. CDR3 length: 12 residues. CDR1 and CDR2 (germline): GTSNPN, SVGIG (reference sequence). The CDR3 nucleotides are TGTGCCTGGAGCGTCACAGCCTACGAGCAGTACGTC. Protein sequence: CAWSVTAYEQYV.

The rearrangement joins TRBV14 to TRBJ2-3; 9 bases are a match to TRBD1. V gave up 4 bases and J gave up 4 bases; unmatched junction bases: 6. The CDR3 loop spans 15 amino acids. Germline CDR1 is SGHDN and CDR2 is FVKESK. This chain's CDR3 is CASSPRRDRADTQYF. The CDR3 nucleotides are TGTGCCAGCAGCCCAAGGAGGGACAGGGCAGATACGCAGTATTTT.

The chain joins TRBV11-2 to TRBJ2-2; D unclear. This CDR3 comprises 14 residues. Germline values: CDR1 SGHAT, CDR2 FQNNGV. V shed 10 bases and J shed 1 base, with 13 bases lying between them. This CDR3 is CATLSLVNTGELFF. CDR3 sequence (DNA): TGTGCCACCTTGAGCCTGGTGAACACCGGGGAGCTGTTTTTT.

The CDR3 coding sequence is TGTGCCAGTAGTATTGGCGGACAGCCTGGGGCCAACGTCCTGACTTTC. This gives the protein CASSIGGQPGANVLTF. The rearrangement joins TRBV19 to TRBJ2-6; D might be TRBD1 (6 bases). Germline CDR1 LNHDA, CDR2 SQIVND (reference sequence). The CDR3 has 16 residues. Trimming pared 3 bases from V and 2 bases from J, leaving 11 bases between.

This chain joins TRBV7-8 and TRBJ1-5, with D hard to call. There are 12 residues in the CDR3. CDR1 SGHVS and CDR2 FQNEAQ come from the germline V gene. Trimming stripped 3 bases from V and 4 bases from J, with 4 bases between. The CDR3 spells CASSFPNQPQHF. CDR3 sequence (DNA): TGTGCCAGCAGCTTCCCGAATCAGCCCCAGCATTTT.

The count of this clone is one. V gene TRBV28 combines with J gene TRBJ2-3; D possibly corresponds to TRBD2 (5 bases). Germline-derived CDR1 and CDR2 are MDHEN and SYDVKM. CDR3 length equals 14 residues. V was shortened by 3 bases and J by 8 bases, with 15 bases between the two germline ends. The CDR3, as DNA: TGTGCCAGCAGTTTTCGGCTTCCCGGACTTACGCAGTATTTT. Amino acids: CASSFRLPGLTQYF.

J is TRBJ1-2 and V is TRBV11-2; D unresolved. The CDR3 length is 13 residues. Germline loops: CDR1 SGHAT, CDR2 FQNNGV. V lost 7 bases and J 3 bases, leaving 12 bases between the germline ends. As DNA, the CDR3 is TGTGCCAGCACCCGAGAGACTTACTATGGCTACACCTTC. It yields the protein CASTRETYYGYTF.

V is TRBV25-1 and J is TRBJ2-1; weak D call: TRBD2 (5 bases). Germline V lookup: CDR1 MGHDK, CDR2 SYGVNS. CDR3 length: 11 amino acids. The V and J ends lost 10 bases and 9 bases respectively, with 13 bases between them. CDR3 loop: CAISVGGEQFF. The CDR3 DNA sequence: TGTGCCATTTCCGTCGGAGGTGAGCAGTTCTTC. The full variable domain, with the rest looked up from reference TRBV25-1 and TRBJ2-1, is EADIYQTPRYLVIGTGKKITLECSQTMGHDKMYWYQQDPGMELHLIHYSYGVNSTEKGDLSSESTVSRIRTEHFPLTLESARPSHTSQYLCAISVGGEQFFGPGTRLTVL.

The CDR3 region is CASSLFPPGQRREKLFF. Here the CDR3 DNA reads TGTGCCAGCAGCTTGTTTCCTCCAGGACAGCGCCGTGAAAAACTGTTTTTT. The chain links TRBV5-4 to TRBJ1-4; TRBD1 is a possible D gene (6 bases). Germline V lookup: CDR1 SGHNT, CDR2 YYREEE (reference sequence). Trimming took off 1 base at V and 7 bases at J, with 20 bases between the two ends. The CDR3 has 17 amino acids.

The rearrangement links TRBV28 to TRBJ2-2; D possibly corresponds to TRBD1 (6 bases). Trimming took 0 bases from V and 6 from J, leaving 11 bases between them. The CDR3 length is 15 residues. Looked up from germline, CDR1 is MDHEN and CDR2 is SYDVKM. CDR3 DNA: TGTGCCAGCAGTTTATGGGGGGCTACGGCCGGGGAGCTGTTTTTT. It specifies CASSLWGATAGELFF. Complete variable domain (other parts from reference TRBV28 and TRBJ2-2): DVKVTQSSRYLVKRTGEKVFLECVQDMDHENMFWYRQDPGLGLRLIYFSYDVKMKEKGDIPEGYSVSREKKERFSLILESASTNQTSMYLCASSLWGATAGELFFGEGSRLTVL.

The V and J genes are TRBV29-1 and TRBJ1-3; D unclear. Germline values: CDR1 SQVTM, CDR2 ANQGSEA. V lost 4 bases, J lost 8 bases, and 9 bases lay in between. There are 11 residues in the CDR3. CDR3 DNA sequence: TGCAGCGTTGGTTTTTCGGACACCATATATTTT. Translating gives CSVGFSDTIYF.

The chain combines TRBV19 with TRBJ1-1, with D possibly being TRBD1 (5 bases). Trimming stripped 3 bases from V and 1 base from J, with 6 bases between. The CDR3 sequence is 13 residues long. CDR1 LNHDA and CDR2 SQIVND come from the germline V gene (reference sequence). CDR3 DNA sequence: TGTGCCAGTAGTATCGGGGGGAACACTGAAGCTTTCTTT. Its translation is CASSIGGNTEAFF.

V is TRBV5-1 and J is TRBJ2-2; weak D call: TRBD2 (5 bases). Germline CDR1 reads SGHRS; CDR2 reads YFSETQ. The CDR3 runs to 14 residues. Trimming shortened V by 7 bases and J by 6 bases, and 16 bases separated the two germline ends. The CDR3 spells CASERAVSAGELFF. In DNA form, the CDR3 reads TGCGCCAGCGAACGAGCGGTTAGCGCCGGGGAGCTGTTTTTT.

The chain combines TRBV19 with TRBJ1-5; D is possibly TRBD1 (5 bases). Germline V CDR1 and CDR2: LNHDA, SQIVND (reference sequence). V was pared by 4 bases and J by 5 bases, with 12 bases between. The CDR3 runs 14 residues. The CDR3 reads CASSKSQGDQPQHF. For the CDR3, the DNA is TGTGCCAGTAGTAAGTCGCAGGGCGATCAGCCCCAGCATTTT.

V is TRBV6-5 and J is TRBJ2-1; the D is unclear. V lost 8 bases to trimming and J lost 5 bases, with 7 bases between them. The CDR3 is 11 amino acids. The V gene's germline CDR1 is MNHEY and CDR2 SVGAGI. The CDR3 loop is CASHFHNEQFF. CDR3 DNA: TGTGCCAGCCATTTCCACAATGAGCAGTTCTTC.

This clone was seen only once. The chain employs TRBV5-1 and TRBJ2-2, with D perhaps matching TRBD2 (5 bases). Trimming took 6 bases from V and 7 from J, leaving 7 bases between them. The CDR3 sequence is 11 residues long. The germline V gene encodes CDR1 SGHRS and CDR2 YFSETQ. CDR3 loop: CASMEDGELFF. The CDR3 DNA reads TGCGCCAGCATGGAGGACGGGGAGCTGTTTTTT.

The J gene is TRBJ1-4, the V gene TRBV7-9; D ambiguous. From germline, CDR1 is SEHNR and CDR2 FQNEAQ (reference sequence). Trimming shortened V by 3 bases and J by 5 bases, and 13 bases separated the two germline ends. The CDR3 is 15 residues long. CDR3 sequence (DNA): TGTGCCAGCAGCTTCTACGTGGGCTCCAATGAAAAACTGTTTTTT. Its protein product is CASSFYVGSNEKLFF.

This clone was counted once. J is TRBJ2-3 and V is TRBV10-3, with 11 nucleotides matching TRBD2. The CDR3 is 16 amino acids. Germline V lookup: CDR1 ENHRY, CDR2 SYGVKD. The ends lost 11 bases at V and 2 bases at J; junction bases unmatched: 12. CDR3 DNA sequence: TGTGCCTCCAGAGGACTAGCGGGCCCATTCACAGATACGCAGTATTTT. As protein: CASRGLAGPFTDTQYF.

In nucleotides, the CDR3 is TGTGCCAGCGCACGGGTGACTAGCGGGAGGTTAGAGACCCAGTACTTC. Translating it yields CASARVTSGRLETQYF. The chain combines TRBV7-8 with TRBJ2-5, with TRBD2 matching 13 bases. The V and J ends lost 8 bases and 4 bases, in that order; junction bases with no gene match: 10. CDR1 is SGHVS and CDR2 is FQNEAQ in the germline V gene. This CDR3 spans 16 amino acids.